This TCR beta chain was recovered during a study of HIV-infected patients and healthy controls. About the research overall: No general T-cell lymphocytopenia was present, and per-chain CDR3 totals resembled those of controls. Whole-study results and caveats: Compared with controls, mean Gini indices were significantly raised in HIV-infected repertoires, possibly indicating oligoclonality.

Around 0.5 ug RNA was reverse transcribed with alpha and beta constant-region primers. Alpha and beta chain libraries were made separately by chain-specific third strand synthesis with multiplexing indices. TCRdb re-analysed the 5' RACE reads in MiXCR, keeping a single row per CDR3 protein. The repertoire has over 8,000 distinct CDR3 sequences, about 9.4% of them found once; the top ten carry 15% to 20%. In germline, CDR1 is SGHAT, CDR2 FQDESV (reference sequence). V was cut by 1 base and J by 2 bases, with 15 bases left in between. The CDR3 runs 16 residues. This clonotype was detected many times. No antigen is known for it. All unsorted peripheral T cells were captured because whole blood was used without fractionation.

Sample: blood, taken before antiretroviral therapy. The chain employs TRBV11-1 and TRBJ2-7; D unclear. The clonotype originates from an adult with HIV infection. The CDR3 protein is CASSLGYIELPYEQYF. CDR3 sequence (DNA): TGTGCCAGCAGCTTAGGATACATCGAACTACCCTACGAGCAGTACTTC.